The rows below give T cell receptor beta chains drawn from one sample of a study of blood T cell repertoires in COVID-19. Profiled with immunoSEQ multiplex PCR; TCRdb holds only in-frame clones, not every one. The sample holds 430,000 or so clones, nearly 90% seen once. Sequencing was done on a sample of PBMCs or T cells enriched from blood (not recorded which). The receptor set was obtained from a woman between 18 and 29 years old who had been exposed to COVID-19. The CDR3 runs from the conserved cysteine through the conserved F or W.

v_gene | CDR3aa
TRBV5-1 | CASSWQDSLYEQYF
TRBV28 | CASSFQGTPNYGYTF
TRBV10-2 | CASSDSGLAGGRHTQYF
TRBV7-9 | CASSIRPGGTEAFF
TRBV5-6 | CASSLRDRARSLGYTF
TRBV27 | CASRQGANEKLFF
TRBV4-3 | CASSQGGVSNYGYTF
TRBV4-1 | CASSQDGLSYEQYF
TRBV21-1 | CASSQSPGTGDTEAFF
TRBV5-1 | CASSGGSGMDEQYF
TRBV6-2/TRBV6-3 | CASSLTITGELFF
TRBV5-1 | CASMAGGSTDTQYF
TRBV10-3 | CAISGASGYTDTQYF
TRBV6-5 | CASSSLPRGEQFF
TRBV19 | CASSTTLNSNQPQHF
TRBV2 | CASSEGRPGSQPQHF
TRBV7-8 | CASSLMGGPNYGYTF
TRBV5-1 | CASSLGGTARSGANVLTF
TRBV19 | CASSITVLNQPQHF
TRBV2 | CASSEVWTGITEAFF
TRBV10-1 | CASSLRGQETQYF
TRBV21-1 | CASSKHRKGNRTGRYEQYF
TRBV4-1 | CASSQTGYDYGYTF
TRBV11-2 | CASSLGLASYNEQFF
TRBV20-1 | CSASTSGLGHEQYF
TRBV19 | CASAQGNTEAFF
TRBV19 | CASSQSGGYEQYF
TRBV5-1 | CASSSTGSGETQYF